This T cell receptor (beta chain) was observed in a study of radiotherapy plus CTLA-4 blockade in lung cancer. Looked up from germline, CDR1 is SGHTS and CDR2 is YDEGEE. The V gene lost 0 bases and the J gene lost 8 bases, with 14 bases spanning the gap. CDR3 size: 15 residues. Clones were sequenced by immunoSEQ multiplex PCR, and TCRdb holds only the in-frame ones, with some missing. Here the sample spans 80,000 or so clones, under 85% being singletons. The sample in question was peripheral blood, obtained from a patient treated with radiotherapy plus ipilimumab. The V and J genes are TRBV5-8 and TRBJ1-4; tentatively, D is TRBD1 (5 bases). The TCR originated in a human donor with non-small cell lung cancer who had stable disease on radiotherapy plus ipilimumab. Here the CDR3 reads CASSLGQRVGEKLFF. The CDR3 coding sequence is TGTGCCAGCAGCTTGGGACAGAGGGTAGGGGAAAAACTGTTTTTT.